This T cell receptor (beta chain) was sequenced for a study of T cell repertoires in cytomegalovirus infection (dated by TCRdb to the late 2010s). Regarding the complete study: Donor HLA type was relevant to the analysis, as public TCR beta signatures indicated carriage of CMV infection together with the matching HLA type. Overall study results and their limits: The ex vivo response was dominated by HLA-C-restricted CMV-specific TCR beta clonotypes, and the single most frequent clonotype in two of eight donors was supplied by these HLA-C-restricted clonotypes. In both this cohort and an independent roughly 400-donor cohort, the cumulative frequency of public TCR beta family members distinguished carriers of CMV infection plus the relevant HLA type.

As to this clonotype: This receptor's antigen is unknown. Nothing much larger sits one base from this clone, and base qualities are not available.

Sequencing was performed on an Illumina HiSeq 1500. TCRdb reworked the public reads: Q25 trimming with fastp, MiXCR clone assembly, productive beta chains retained. Each CDR3 protein gets just one entry, which takes the most common genes and DNA from the rows behind it. Here the sample has roughly 200,000 distinct CDR3 sequences; 17% occur a single time. Clones ranked in the top ten supply about 25% of the sample. In the germline V gene, CDR1 corresponds to SGHTA and CDR2 to FQGNSA. V is pruned by 4 bases and J by 2 bases, leaving 6 bases of the junction without a gene match. Measured from the cysteine to the phenylalanine, the CDR3 is 16 residues long. Solely the CDR3 DNA is kept, with 48 bases framed from the first base.

Sequencing used CD8+ T cells from PBMCs. The V gene is TRBV7-2 and the J gene is TRBJ2-1; TRBD2 lines up with 9 middle nucleotides. The TCR originated in a human donor in good health (CMV status not recorded). Some clones in this sample may be carry-over from other donors' samples. The DNA reads as follows: TGTGCCAGCAGCTGGGTTAGCGGGGGCGCCTACAATGAGCAGTTCTTC. It specifies CASSWVSGGAYNEQFF.